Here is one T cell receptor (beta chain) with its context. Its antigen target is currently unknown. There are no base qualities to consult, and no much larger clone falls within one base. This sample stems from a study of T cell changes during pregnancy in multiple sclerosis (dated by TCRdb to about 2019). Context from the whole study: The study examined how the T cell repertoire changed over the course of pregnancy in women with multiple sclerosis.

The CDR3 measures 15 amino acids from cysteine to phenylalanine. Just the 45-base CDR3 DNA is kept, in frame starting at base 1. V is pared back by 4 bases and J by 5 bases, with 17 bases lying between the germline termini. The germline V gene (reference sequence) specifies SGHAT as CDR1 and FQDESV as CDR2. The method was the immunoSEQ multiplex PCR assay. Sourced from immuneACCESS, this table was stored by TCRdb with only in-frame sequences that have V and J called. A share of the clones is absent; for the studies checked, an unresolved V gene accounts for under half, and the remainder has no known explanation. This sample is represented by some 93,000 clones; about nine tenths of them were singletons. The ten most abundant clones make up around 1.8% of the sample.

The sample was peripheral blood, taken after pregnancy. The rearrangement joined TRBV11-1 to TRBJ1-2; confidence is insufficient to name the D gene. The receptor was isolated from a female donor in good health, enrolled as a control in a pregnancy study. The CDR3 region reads CASSSDPRVRYGYTF. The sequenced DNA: TGTGCCAGCAGCTCAGACCCCCGGGTCCGATATGGCTACACCTTC.